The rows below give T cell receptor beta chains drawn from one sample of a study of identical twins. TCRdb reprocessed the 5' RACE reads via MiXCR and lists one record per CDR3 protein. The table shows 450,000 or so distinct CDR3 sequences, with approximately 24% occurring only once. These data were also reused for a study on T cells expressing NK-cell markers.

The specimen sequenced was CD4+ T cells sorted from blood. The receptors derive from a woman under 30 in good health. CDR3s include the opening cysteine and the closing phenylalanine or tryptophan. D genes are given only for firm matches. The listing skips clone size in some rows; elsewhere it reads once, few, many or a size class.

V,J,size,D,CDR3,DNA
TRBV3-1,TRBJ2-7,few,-,CASSTRNTEQYF,TGTGCCAGCAGCACCCGCAACACCGAGCAGTACTTC
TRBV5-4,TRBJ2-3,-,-,CASWLGGEYFGDTQYF,TGTGCCAGCTGGCTGGGGGGAGAGTATTTTGGCGATACGCAGTATTTT
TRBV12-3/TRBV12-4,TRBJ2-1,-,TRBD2,CASSLGLAVLQFF,TGTGCCAGCAGTTTGGGCCTAGCGGTCCTTCAGTTCTTC
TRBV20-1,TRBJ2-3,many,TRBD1,CSAVEGDRGTDTQYF,TGCAGTGCCGTCGAGGGGGACAGAGGCACAGATACGCAGTATTTT
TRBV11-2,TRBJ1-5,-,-,CASSSDGFNQPQHF,TGTGCCAGCAGCTCGGACGGCTTCAATCAGCCCCAGCATTTT
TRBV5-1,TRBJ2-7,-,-,CASRPRGGGYEQYF,TGCGCCAGCAGACCGAGGGGAGGTGGATACGAGCAGTACTTC
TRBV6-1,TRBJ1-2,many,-,CASRAPGGNYGYTF,TGTGCCAGCAGAGCCCCGGGGGGCAACTATGGCTACACCTTC
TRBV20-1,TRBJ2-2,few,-,CSAAGQRTGELFF,TGCAGTGCAGCCGGACAGCGGACCGGGGAGCTGTTTTTT
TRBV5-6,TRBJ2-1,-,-,CASSPYYLRGVKFF,TGTGCCAGCAGCCCATATTATCTAAGGGGTGTGAAGTTCTTC
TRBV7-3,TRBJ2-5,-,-,CASSLSEGETQYF,TGTGCCAGCAGCTTAAGTGAGGGGGAGACCCAGTACTTC